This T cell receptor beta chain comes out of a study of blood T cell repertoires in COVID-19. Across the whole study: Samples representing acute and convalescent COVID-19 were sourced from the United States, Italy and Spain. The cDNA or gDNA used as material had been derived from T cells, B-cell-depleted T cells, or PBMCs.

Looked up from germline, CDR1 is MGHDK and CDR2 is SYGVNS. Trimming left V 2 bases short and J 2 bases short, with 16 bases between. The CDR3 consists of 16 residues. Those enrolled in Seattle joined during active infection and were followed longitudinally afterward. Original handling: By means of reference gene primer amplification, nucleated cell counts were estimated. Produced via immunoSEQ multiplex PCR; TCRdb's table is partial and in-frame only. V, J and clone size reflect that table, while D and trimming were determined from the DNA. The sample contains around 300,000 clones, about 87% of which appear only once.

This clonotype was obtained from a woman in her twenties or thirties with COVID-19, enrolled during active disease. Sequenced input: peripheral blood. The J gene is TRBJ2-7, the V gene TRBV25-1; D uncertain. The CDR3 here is CASSETLQAPTYEQYF. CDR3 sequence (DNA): TGTGCCAGCAGTGAAACCCTCCAGGCTCCAACCTACGAGCAGTACTTC.